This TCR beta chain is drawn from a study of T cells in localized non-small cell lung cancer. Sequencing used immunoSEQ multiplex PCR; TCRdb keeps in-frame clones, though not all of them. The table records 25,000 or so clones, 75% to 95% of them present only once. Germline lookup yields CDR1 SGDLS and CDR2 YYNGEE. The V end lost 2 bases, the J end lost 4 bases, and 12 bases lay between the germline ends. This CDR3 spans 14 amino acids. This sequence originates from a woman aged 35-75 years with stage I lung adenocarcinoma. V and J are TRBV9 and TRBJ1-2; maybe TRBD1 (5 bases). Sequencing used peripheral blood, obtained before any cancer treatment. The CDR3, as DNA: TGTGCCAGCAGCGTCAGCGTGGGGGGCTATGGCTACACCTTC. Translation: CASSVSVGGYGYTF.